This T cell receptor beta chain was retrieved from a study of identical twins (dated by TCRdb to 2015 to 2016). A note on the overall study: The study deep-sequenced TCR alpha and beta repertoires from monozygotic twins, unrelated adults of various ages and cord blood to test whether fetal clonotypes persist. To rule out contamination, replicate twin experiments were performed at different times with different library preparation protocols. The investigation overall reported the following: Excess twin sharing in beta out-of-frame sequences was weaker because fewer shared sequences lowered the signal-to-noise ratio. Recombination models systematically underestimated out-of-frame TCR alpha sharing in monozygotic twins but agreed with sharing between unrelated individuals. Compared with coincidental sharing between unrelated individuals, an excess of low generation-probability sequences was observed among out-of-frame TCR alpha sequences shared between twins. Conclusions relied on cross-sectional statistical analysis, since the same donors could not be followed over many years. Invariant T cells such as MAIT and iNKT could partly confound zero-insertion analyses, although diverse VJ usage argued against such confounding for most clonotypes. Abundant cord blood beta clonotypes carried fewer insertions; young adult naive repertoires showed a weaker similar trend, while memory repertoires showed none.

Receptor amplification or capture employed 5' RACE. Sequencing instrument: Illumina HiSeq 2000. A universal primer binding site was added through template switching, and the final cDNA carried a unique molecular identifier so that TCR cDNA molecules could be counted accurately. Specific primers in the conserved constant-segment region were used to synthesize first-strand cDNA for the TCR alpha and beta chains. To control for contamination, each cDNA library was double barcoded with a SMART-Mk sample barcode plus Illumina barcodes. TruSeq adapter sequences and Illumina sample barcodes were added in two successive PCR steps. TCR alpha and beta cDNA libraries were sequenced on the Illumina HiSeq platform with custom primers. Concerning the study's data processing: Raw reads were processed with MiGEC to extract unique molecular identifiers, and MiXCR was used to determine CDR3 positions. For each individual, recombination models were inferred using an EM algorithm with the repgenHMM and IGoR tools. The analysis of shared clonotypes was done with the tcR package in R, with sharing normalized by the product of cloneset sizes. Out-of-frame nonproductive sequences were analyzed to study raw recombination free of thymic and clonal selection effects. Using fastp at Q25 and MiXCR, TCRdb reprocessed the public reads and kept productive beta chains. Rows with one shared CDR3 protein collapse into an entry with the most common genes and DNA. For this entry, the V and J calls and clone size follow TCRdb and not the study's own pipeline. The sample table holds 300,000 to 350,000 distinct CDR3 sequences, of which over 9% were seen once. The ten biggest clones cover just over 7% of the sample.

Here V drops 4 bases and J drops 2 bases, and the junction holds 13 bases not matched to any gene. The CDR3, cysteine through phenylalanine, is 17 amino acids long. The only DNA kept is the CDR3, 51 bases in frame from the first base. The germline V gene provides CDR1 MGHRA and CDR2 YSYEKL. All donors were healthy Caucasians. Three pairs of female monozygotic twins, all aged 18 to 29 years, were included in the twin cohort. Positive isolation kits from Invitrogen were used to isolate CD4+ and CD8+ T cell populations. As regards this clonotype: There is no known antigen for this receptor. There are no base qualities to consult, and no much larger clone falls within one base.

These same records also appear under a second study, on yellow fever vaccine responses in identical twins. The second study reports: According to the authors, in identical twins the way T cells responded to vaccination appeared partly convergent and partly personalized. Focusing on identical twins, the study followed the T cell clones that responded to the vaccine, and did so with precision.

Sample: CD8+ T cells sorted from blood. The sequence was collected from a woman between 18 and 30 years old in good health. This chain is built from TRBV4-1 and TRBJ2-5; TRBD2 matches 7 bases in the middle. In nucleotides, the sequence is TGCGCCAGCAGCCCCGGAGGCCTAGCGGAAAGACAAGAGACCCAGTACTTC. Its translation reads: CASSPGGLAERQETQYF.